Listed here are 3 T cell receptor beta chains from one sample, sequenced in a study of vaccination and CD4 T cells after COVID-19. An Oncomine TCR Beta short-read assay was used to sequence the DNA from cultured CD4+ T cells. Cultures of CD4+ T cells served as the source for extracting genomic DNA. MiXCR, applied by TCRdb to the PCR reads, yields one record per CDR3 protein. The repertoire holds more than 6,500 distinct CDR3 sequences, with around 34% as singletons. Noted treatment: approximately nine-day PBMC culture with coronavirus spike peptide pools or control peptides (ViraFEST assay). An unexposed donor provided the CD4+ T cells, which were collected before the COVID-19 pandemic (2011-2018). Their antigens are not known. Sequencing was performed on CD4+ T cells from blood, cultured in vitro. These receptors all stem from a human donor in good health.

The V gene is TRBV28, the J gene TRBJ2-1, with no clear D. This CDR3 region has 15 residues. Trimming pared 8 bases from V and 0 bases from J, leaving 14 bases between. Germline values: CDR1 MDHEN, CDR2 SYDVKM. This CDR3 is CASGLTPSSYNEQFF. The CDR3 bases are TGTGCCAGCGGCTTGACGCCTAGCTCCTACAATGAGCAGTTCTTC.

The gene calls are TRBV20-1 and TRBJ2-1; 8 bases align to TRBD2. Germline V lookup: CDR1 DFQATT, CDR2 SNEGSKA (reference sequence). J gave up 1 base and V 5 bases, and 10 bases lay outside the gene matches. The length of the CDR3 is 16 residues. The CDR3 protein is CSAPLGRGRSYNEQFF. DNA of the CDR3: TGCAGTGCTCCCCTCGGGAGGGGAAGGTCCTACAATGAGCAGTTCTTC.

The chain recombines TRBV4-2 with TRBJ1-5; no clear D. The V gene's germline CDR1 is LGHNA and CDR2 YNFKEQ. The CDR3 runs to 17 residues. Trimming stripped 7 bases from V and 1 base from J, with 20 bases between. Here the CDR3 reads CASTDGWAQRSNQPQHF. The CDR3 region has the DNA TGTGCCAGCACCGATGGGTGGGCTCAGAGGAGCAATCAGCCCCAGCATTTT.